The rows below give T cell receptor beta chains drawn from one sample of a study of T cells in localized non-small cell lung cancer. Assay used: immunoSEQ multiplex PCR; TCRdb lists only in-frame clones, some missing. Of roughly 33,000 clones listed, roughly 90% are singletons. The sample was peripheral blood, taken before any cancer treatment. The receptors here all came from a man aged 40-75 years with stage I lung adenocarcinoma. CDR3s leave out the opening cysteine and the closing phenylalanine or tryptophan. A D gene is named only where the DNA matches it firmly.

j_call d_call v_call cdr3_aa
TRBJ2-1 NA TRBV5-1 ASSLNSLANEQF
TRBJ1-1 NA TRBV11-3 ASSLDPRGNTEAF
TRBJ2-5 TRBD2 TRBV19 ASSIVGLAGAGRETQY
TRBJ1-1 NA TRBV5-1 ASSLARGAAEAF
TRBJ2-2 NA TRBV7-8 ASEGPGELF
TRBJ2-5 NA TRBV5-1 ASTPQPAWGQETQY
TRBJ2-5 NA TRBV5-1 ASSLDSPAQY
TRBJ2-1 NA TRBV6-4 ASSEDPSSYNEQF
TRBJ2-3 TRBD1 TRBV2 ASSVGRTGDTQY
TRBJ1-5 TRBD1 TRBV19 ASRDRSYSNQPQH
TRBJ1-1 NA TRBV6-1 ASSEISSTVLSTEAF
TRBJ2-1 TRBD2 TRBV27 ASSFGRSGGYNEQF
TRBJ1-2 NA TRBV19 ASSLQTRGGRGYT
TRBJ1-1 NA TRBV18 ASSPMVETEAF
TRBJ1-5 TRBD1 TRBV18 ASSPKTGNQPQH
TRBJ2-5 NA TRBV5-1 ASSPDRYKETQY
TRBJ1-2 NA TRBV29-1 SVTEGYT
TRBJ1-3 TRBD1 TRBV29-1 SVLRQGARTIY
TRBJ2-2 NA TRBV30 AWNPGPLTGELF
TRBJ1-1 TRBD1 TRBV4-1 ASSKDGTGGNTEAF
TRBJ1-2 NA TRBV6-6 ASKEGNYGYT
TRBJ1-6 NA TRBV5-6 ASSALQSLNSPLH
TRBJ1-2 NA TRBV6-5 ASRRGGTNYGYT
TRBJ2-7 NA TRBV27 ASSLSAGYEQY
TRBJ1-5 NA TRBV21-1 ASSKAPVGLQPQH
TRBJ1-3 TRBD1 TRBV5-6 ASSRDSINTIY
TRBJ2-7 TRBD1 TRBV5-1 ASSWGSGTGLYEQY
TRBJ2-7 TRBD1 TRBV10-2 ASRPSDRTYEQY
TRBJ2-7 NA TRBV15 ATSGARPTYEQY
TRBJ1-2 NA TRBV5-6 ASSFARGLYGYT
TRBJ1-1 NA TRBV6-1 ASSPRTQEAF
TRBJ1-2 NA TRBV4-1 ASSVAGGRFYGYT
TRBJ2-1 TRBD2 TRBV11-2 ASSLGLAGGPYNEQF
TRBJ1-5 TRBD1 TRBV6-1 ASSDPGTGSNQPQH
TRBJ1-6 NA TRBV10-2 ASSESERTLH
TRBJ1-1 TRBD1 TRBV18 ASSPQPGQGNTEAF
TRBJ2-1 TRBD2 TRBV20-1 SATIPGGQF
TRBJ1-6 NA TRBV6-5 ASSYSEARNDSPLH
TRBJ2-1 NA TRBV9 ASSVGQYNEQF
TRBJ2-4 TRBD2 TRBV5-4 ASSLAVGGASDIQY
TRBJ2-6 NA TRBV6-1 AIAGSGANVLT
TRBJ2-1 NA TRBV5-5 ASSLWGLNNEQF
TRBJ1-1 NA TRBV5-1 ASSLQGRNTEAF
TRBJ1-2 NA TRBV6-1 ASSEVQANGYT
TRBJ1-2 NA TRBV7-9 ASSPGGDPRATNYGYT
TRBJ1-6 TRBD1 TRBV2 ASSIDVGQGNSPLH
TRBJ1-1 NA TRBV6-1 ASRLEDSENTEAF
TRBJ1-4 NA TRBV29-1 SVAYSGWEKLF
TRBJ2-1 NA TRBV5-5 ASSFSGRGFDEQF
TRBJ2-5 NA TRBV6-1 ASSEEGGGETQY
TRBJ1-1 TRBD1 TRBV14 ASSQTTGAF
TRBJ1-2 NA TRBV6-5 ASSYDGNYGYT
TRBJ2-7 NA TRBV19 ASSMTDGRRDEQY